This entry describes one T cell receptor (beta chain). This sample stems from a study of cytomegalovirus exposure and HLA in healthy donors. This CDR3 contains 12 residues. In germline, CDR1 is MNHEY, CDR2 SVGAGI. Between the trimmed V and J ends, which lost 7 bases and 7 bases, there was a span of 13 bases. The PCR made use of 60 Vbeta and 13 Jbeta primers. TCRdb's copy holds only in-frame clones and misses some; the assay was immunoSEQ multiplex PCR. This table holds over 80,000 clones. The rearrangement joins TRBV6-5 to TRBJ1-2; D possibly corresponds to TRBD1 (5 bases). The origin of this receptor is a girl aged 10 to 17 in good health and CMV-seropositive. Specimen: PBMCs. The CDR3 loop is CASKRDSSGYTF. The CDR3 coding sequence is TGTGCCAGCAAAAGGGACTCCTCTGGCTACACCTTC.